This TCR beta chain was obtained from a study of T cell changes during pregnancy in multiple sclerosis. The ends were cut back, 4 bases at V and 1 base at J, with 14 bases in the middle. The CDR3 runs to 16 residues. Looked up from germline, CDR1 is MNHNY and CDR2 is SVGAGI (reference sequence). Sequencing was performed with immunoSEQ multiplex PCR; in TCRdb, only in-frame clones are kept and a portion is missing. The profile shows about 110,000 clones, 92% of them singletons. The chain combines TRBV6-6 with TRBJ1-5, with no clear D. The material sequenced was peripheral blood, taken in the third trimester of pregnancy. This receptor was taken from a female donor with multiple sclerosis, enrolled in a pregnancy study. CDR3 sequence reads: CASSFSSSPSNQPQHF. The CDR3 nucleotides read TGTGCCAGCAGTTTTAGCAGCTCGCCCAGCAATCAGCCCCAGCATTTT.